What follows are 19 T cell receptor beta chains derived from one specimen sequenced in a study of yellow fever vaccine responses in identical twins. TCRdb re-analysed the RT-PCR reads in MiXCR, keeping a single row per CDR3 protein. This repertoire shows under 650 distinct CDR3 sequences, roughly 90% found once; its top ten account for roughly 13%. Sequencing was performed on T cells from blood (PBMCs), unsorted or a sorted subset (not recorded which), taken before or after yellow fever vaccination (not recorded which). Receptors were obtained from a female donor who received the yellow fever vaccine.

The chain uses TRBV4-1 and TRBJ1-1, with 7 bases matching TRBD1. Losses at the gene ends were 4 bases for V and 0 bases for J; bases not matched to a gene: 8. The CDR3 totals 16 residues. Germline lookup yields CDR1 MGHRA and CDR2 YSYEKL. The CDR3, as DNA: TGCGCCAGCAGCCCTCAGACAGGGCCCATGAACACTGAAGCTTTCTTT. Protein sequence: CASSPQTGPMNTEAFF.

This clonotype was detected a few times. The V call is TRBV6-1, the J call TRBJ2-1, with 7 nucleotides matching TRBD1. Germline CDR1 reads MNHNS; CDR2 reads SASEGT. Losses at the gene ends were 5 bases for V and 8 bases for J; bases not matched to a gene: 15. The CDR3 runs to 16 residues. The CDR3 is CASSLGQARIMDEQFF. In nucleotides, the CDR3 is TGTGCCAGCAGTCTTGGACAGGCGAGGATAATGGATGAGCAGTTCTTC.

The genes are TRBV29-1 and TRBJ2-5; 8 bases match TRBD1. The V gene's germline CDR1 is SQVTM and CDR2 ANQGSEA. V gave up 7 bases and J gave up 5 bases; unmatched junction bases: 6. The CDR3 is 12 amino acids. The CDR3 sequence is CSADDRGETQYF. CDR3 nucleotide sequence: TGCAGCGCCGACGACAGGGGCGAGACCCAGTACTTC.

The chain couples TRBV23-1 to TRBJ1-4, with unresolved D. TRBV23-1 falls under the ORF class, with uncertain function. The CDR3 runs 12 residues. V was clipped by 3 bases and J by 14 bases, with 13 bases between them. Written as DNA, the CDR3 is TGCGCCAGCAGTCAGTACACTGATTTCCTGTTTTTT. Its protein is CASSQYTDFLFF.

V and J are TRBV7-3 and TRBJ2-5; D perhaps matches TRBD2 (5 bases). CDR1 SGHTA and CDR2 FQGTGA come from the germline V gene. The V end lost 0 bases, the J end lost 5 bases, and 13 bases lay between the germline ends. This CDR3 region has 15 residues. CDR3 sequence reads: CASSLTYDGGETQYF. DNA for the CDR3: TGTGCCAGCAGCTTAACTTACGACGGCGGGGAGACCCAGTACTTC.

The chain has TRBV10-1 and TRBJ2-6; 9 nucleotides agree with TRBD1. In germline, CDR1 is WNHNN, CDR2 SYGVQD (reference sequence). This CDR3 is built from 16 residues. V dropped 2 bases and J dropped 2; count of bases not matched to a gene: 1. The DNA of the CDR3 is TGCGCCAGCAGTGAGAGGGACAGGGCTGGGGCCAACGTCCTGACTTTC. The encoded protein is CASSERDRAGANVLTF.

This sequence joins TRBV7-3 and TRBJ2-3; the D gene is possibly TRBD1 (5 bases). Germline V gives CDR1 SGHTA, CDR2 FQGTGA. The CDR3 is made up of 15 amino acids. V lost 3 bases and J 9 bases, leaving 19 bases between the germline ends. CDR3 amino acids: CASSLTVVDTITQYF. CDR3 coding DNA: TGTGCCAGCAGCTTGACGGTAGTGGACACGATAACGCAGTATTTT.

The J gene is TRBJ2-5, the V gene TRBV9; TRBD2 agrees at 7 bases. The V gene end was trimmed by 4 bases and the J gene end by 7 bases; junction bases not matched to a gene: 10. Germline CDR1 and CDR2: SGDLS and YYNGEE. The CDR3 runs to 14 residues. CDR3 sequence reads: CASSRSERGGTQYF. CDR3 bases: TGTGCCAGCAGCCGTTCGGAGCGGGGTGGGACCCAGTACTTC.

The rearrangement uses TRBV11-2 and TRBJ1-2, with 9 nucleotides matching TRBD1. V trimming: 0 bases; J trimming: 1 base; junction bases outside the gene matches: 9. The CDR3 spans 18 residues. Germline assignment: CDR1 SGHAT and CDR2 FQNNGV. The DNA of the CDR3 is TGTGCCAGCAGCTTAGAGGGGACAGGGTCCAACCTTAACTATGGCTACACCTTC. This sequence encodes CASSLEGTGSNLNYGYTF.

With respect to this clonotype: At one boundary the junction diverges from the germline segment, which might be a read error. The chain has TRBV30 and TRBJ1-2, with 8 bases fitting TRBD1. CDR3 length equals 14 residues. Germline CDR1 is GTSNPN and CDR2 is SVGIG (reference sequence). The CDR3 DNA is TGTGCCTGGAGGCCTCGGGACAGGAACTCTGGCTACACCTTC. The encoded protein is CAWRPRDRNSGYTF. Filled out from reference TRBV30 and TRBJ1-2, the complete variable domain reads SQTIHQWPATLVQPVGSPLSLECTVEGTSNPNLYWYRQAAGRGLQLLFYSVGIGQISSEVPQNLSASRPQDRQFILSSKKLLLSDSGFYLCAWRPRDRNSGYTFGSGTRLTVV.

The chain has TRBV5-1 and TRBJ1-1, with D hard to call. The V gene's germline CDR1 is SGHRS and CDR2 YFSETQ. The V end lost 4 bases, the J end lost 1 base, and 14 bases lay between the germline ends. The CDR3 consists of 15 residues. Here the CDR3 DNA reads TGCGCCAGCAGCATGGATTCGGGCTCGAACACTGAAGCTTTCTTT. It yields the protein CASSMDSGSNTEAFF. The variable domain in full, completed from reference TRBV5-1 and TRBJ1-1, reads KAGVTQTPRYLIKTRGQQVTLSCSPISGHRSVSWYQQTPGQGLQFLFEYFSETQRNKGNFPGRFSGRQFSNSRSEMNVSTLELGDSALYLCASSMDSGSNTEAFFGQGTRLTVV.

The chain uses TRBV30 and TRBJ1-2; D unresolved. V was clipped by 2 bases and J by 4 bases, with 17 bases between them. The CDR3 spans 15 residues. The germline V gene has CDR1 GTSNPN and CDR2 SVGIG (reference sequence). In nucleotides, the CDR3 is TGTGCCTGGAGTCAAATCGGGCTGGGCATCTATGGCTACACCTTC. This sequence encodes CAWSQIGLGIYGYTF.

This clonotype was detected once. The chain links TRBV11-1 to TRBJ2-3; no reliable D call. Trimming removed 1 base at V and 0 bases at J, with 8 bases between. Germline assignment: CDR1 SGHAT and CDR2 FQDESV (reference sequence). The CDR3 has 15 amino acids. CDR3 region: CASSLDSPSTDTQYF. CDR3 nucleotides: TGTGCCAGCAGCTTAGACAGCCCAAGCACAGATACGCAGTATTTT.

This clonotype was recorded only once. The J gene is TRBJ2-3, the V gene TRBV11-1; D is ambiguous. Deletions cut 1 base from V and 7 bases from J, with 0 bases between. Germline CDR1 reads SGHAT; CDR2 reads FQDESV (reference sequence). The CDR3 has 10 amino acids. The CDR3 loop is CASSLDTQYF. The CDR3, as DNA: TGTGCCAGCAGCTTAGATACGCAGTATTTT. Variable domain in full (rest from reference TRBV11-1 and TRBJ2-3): EAEVAQSPRYKITEKSQAVAFWCDPISGHATLYWYRQILGQGPELLVQFQDESVVDDSQLPKDRFSAERLKGVDSTLKIQPAELGDSAMYLCASSLDTQYFGPGTRLTVL.

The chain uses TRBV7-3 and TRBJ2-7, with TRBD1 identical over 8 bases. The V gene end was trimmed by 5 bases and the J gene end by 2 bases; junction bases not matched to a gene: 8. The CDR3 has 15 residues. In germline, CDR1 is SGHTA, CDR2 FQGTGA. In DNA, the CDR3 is TGTGCCAGCAGCCAAACAGGGGGAAGAACCTACGAGCAGTACTTC. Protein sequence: CASSQTGGRTYEQYF.

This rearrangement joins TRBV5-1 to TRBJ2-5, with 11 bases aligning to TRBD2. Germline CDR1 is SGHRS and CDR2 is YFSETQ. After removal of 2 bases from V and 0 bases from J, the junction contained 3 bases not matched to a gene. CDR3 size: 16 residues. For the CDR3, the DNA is TGCGCCAGCAGCTTCGGGACTAGCGGAAACCAAGAGACCCAGTACTTC. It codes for CASSFGTSGNQETQYF.

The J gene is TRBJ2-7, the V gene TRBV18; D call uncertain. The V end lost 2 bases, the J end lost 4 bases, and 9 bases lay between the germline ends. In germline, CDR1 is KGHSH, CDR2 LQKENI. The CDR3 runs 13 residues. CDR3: CASSPGLHYEQYF. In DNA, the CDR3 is TGTGCCAGCTCACCAGGGTTGCATTACGAGCAGTACTTC.

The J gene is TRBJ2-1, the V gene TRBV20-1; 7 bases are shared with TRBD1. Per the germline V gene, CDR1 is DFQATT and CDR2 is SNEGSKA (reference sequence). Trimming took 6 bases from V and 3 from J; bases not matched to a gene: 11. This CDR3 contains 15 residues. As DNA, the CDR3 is TGCAGTGCCCCACTACCCCAGGGGGACTACAATGAGCAGTTCTTC. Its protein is CSAPLPQGDYNEQFF.

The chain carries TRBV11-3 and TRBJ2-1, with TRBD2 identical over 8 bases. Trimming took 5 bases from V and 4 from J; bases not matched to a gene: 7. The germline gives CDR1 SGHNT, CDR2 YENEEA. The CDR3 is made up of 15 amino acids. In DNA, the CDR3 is TGTGCCAGCAGCCTGAACGGGGGGGGGTACAATGAGCAGTTCTTC. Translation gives CASSLNGGGYNEQFF.